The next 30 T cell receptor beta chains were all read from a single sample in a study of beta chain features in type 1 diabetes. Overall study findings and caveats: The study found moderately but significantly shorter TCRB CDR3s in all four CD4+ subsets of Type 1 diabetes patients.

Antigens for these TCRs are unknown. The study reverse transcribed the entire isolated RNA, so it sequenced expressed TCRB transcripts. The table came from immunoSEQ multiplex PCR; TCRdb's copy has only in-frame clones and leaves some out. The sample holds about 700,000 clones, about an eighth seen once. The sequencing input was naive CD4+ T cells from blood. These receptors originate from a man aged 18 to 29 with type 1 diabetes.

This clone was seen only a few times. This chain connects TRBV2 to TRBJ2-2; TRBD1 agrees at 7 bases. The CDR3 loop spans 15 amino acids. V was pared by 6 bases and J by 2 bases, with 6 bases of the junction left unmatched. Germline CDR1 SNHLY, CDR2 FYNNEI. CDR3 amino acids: CASRVGQANTGELFF. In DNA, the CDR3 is TGTGCCAGCAGGGTCGGACAGGCTAACACCGGGGAGCTGTTTTTT.

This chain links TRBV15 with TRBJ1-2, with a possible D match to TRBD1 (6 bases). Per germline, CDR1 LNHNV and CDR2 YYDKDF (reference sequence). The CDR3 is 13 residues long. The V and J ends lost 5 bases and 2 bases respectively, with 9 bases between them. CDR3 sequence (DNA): TGTGCCACCAGCGGGGACAAAAACTATGGCTACACCTTC. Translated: CATSGDKNYGYTF.

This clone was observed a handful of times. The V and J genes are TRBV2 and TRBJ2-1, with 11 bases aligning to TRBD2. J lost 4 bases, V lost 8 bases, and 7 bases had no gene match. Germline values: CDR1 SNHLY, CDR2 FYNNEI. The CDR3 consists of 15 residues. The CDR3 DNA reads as TGTGCCAGCCGTCCTAGCGGGGGGCCTTACAATGAGCAGTTCTTC. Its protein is CASRPSGGPYNEQFF.

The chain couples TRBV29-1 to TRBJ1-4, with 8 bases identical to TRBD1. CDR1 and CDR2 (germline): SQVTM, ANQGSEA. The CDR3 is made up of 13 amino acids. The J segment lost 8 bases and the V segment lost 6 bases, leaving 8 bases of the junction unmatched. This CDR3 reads CSVPQGAGEKLFF. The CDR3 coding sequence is TGCAGCGTACCTCAGGGGGCGGGAGAAAAACTGTTTTTT.

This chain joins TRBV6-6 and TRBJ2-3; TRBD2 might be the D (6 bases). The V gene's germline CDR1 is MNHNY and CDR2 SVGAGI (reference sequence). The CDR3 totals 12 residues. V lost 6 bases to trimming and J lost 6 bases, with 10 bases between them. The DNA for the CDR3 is TGTGCCAGCAGGAGACTAGGTGATACGCAGTATTTT. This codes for CASRRLGDTQYF.

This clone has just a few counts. The CDR3 sequence is CASFDTVQYEQYF. Written as DNA, the CDR3 is TGTGCCTCGTTTGATACGGTGCAATACGAGCAGTACTTC. The chain carries TRBV30 and TRBJ2-7; D unclear. V gave up 7 bases and J gave up 4 bases, with 17 bases separating them. Per germline, CDR1 GTSNPN and CDR2 SVGIG (reference sequence). CDR3 length equals 13 residues.

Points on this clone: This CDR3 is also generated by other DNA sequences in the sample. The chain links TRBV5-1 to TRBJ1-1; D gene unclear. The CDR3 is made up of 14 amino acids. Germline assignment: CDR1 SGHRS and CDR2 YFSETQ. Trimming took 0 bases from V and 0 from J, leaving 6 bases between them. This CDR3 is CASSLDSMNTEAFF. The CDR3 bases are TGCGCCAGCAGCTTGGACAGCATGAACACTGAAGCTTTCTTT. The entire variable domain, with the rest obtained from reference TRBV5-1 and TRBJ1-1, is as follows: KAGVTQTPRYLIKTRGQQVTLSCSPISGHRSVSWYQQTPGQGLQFLFEYFSETQRNKGNFPGRFSGRQFSNSRSEMNVSTLELGDSALYLCASSLDSMNTEAFFGQGTRLTVV.

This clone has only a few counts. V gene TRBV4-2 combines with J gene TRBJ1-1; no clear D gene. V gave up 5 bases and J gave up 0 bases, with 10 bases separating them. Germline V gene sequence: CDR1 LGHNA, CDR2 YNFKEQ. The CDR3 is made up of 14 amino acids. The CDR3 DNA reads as TGTGCCAGCAGCACCCCGGGCGTGAACACTGAAGCTTTCTTT. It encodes CASSTPGVNTEAFF.

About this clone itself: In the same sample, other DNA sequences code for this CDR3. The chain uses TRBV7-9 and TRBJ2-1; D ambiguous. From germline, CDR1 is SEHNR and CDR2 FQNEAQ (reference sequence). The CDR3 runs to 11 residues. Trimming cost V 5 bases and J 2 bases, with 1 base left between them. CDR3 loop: CASSPYNEQFF. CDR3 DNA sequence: TGTGCCAGCAGCCCCTACAATGAGCAGTTCTTC.

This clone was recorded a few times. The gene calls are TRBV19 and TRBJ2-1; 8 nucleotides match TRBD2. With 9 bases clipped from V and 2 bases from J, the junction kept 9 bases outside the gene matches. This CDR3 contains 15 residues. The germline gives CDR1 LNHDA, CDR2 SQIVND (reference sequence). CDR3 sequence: CASAQGGGTYNEQFF. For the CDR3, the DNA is TGTGCCAGCGCCCAGGGCGGGGGGACCTACAATGAGCAGTTCTTC.

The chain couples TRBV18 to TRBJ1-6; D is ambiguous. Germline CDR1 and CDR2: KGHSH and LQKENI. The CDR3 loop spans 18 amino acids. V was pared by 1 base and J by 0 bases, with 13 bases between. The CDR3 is CASSPQTQGSSYNSPLHF. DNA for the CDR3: TGTGCCAGCTCACCACAGACCCAAGGGAGCTCCTATAATTCACCCCTCCACTTT.

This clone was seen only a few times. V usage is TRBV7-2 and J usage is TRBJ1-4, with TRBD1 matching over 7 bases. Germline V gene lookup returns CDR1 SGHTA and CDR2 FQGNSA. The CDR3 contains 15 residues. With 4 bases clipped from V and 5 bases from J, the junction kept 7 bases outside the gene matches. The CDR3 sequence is CASSSAGQQNEKLFF. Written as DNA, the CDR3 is TGTGCCAGCAGCTCCGCGGGACAGCAGAATGAAAAACTGTTTTTT.

This CDR3 is CASSPGTITDEQYF. CDR3 DNA: TGCGCCAGCAGCCCGGGGACAATAACGGACGAGCAGTACTTC. J is TRBJ2-7 and V is TRBV5-1; TRBD1 is a possible D gene (6 bases). Trimming pared 4 bases from V and 5 bases from J, leaving 16 bases between. The CDR3 totals 14 residues. The germline V gene has CDR1 SGHRS and CDR2 YFSETQ.

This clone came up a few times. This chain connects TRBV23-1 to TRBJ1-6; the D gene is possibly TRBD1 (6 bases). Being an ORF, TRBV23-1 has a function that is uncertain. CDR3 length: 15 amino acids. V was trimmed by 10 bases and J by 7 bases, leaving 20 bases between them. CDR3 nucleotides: TGCGCCACCAGAAACTTGGGGGGGCCCAATTCACCCCTCCACTTT. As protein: CATRNLGGPNSPLHF.

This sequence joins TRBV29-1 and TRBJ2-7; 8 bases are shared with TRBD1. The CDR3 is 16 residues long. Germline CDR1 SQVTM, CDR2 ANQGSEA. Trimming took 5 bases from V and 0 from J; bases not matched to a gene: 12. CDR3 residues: CSVKLGPGQASYEQYF. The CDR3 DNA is TGCAGCGTTAAGCTAGGACCGGGACAGGCCTCCTACGAGCAGTACTTC.

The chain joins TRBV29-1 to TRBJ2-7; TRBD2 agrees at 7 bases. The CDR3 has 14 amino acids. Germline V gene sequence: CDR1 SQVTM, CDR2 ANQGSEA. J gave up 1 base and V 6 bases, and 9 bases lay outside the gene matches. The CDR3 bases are TGCAGCGTGGCGGTGGGGGGGAATTCCTACGAGCAGTACTTC. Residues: CSVAVGGNSYEQYF.

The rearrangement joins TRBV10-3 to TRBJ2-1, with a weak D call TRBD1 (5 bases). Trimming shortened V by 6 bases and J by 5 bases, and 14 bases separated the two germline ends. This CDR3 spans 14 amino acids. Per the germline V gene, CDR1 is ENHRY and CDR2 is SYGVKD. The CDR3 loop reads CAIRPQSDNNEQFF. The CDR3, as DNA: TGTGCCATCAGGCCCCAATCGGACAACAATGAGCAGTTCTTC.

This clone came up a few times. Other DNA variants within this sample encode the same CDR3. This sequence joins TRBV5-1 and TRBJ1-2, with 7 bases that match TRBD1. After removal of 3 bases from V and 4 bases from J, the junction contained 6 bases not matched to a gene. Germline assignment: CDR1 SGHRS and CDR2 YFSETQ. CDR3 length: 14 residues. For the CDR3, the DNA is TGCGCCAGCAGCTCGTCCGGGACAGCCTATGGCTACACCTTC. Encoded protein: CASSSSGTAYGYTF.

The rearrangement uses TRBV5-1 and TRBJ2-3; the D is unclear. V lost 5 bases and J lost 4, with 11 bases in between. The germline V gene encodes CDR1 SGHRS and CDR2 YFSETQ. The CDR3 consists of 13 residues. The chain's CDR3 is CASRAVGADTQYF. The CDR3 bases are TGCGCCAGCAGGGCCGTTGGAGCAGATACGCAGTATTTT.

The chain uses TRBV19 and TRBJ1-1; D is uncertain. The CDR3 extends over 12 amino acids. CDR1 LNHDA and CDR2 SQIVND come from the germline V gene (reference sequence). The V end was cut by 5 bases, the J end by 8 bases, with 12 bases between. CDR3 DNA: TGTGCCAGTAGTCCCCCGCCTCACGAAGCTTTCTTT. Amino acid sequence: CASSPPPHEAFF.

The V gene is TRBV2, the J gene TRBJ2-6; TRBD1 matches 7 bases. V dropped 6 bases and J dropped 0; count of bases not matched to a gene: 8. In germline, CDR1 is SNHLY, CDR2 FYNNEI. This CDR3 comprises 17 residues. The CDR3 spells CASSRTGGFSGANVLTF. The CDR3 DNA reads TGTGCCAGCAGCCGGACAGGCGGCTTCTCTGGGGCCAACGTCCTGACTTTC.

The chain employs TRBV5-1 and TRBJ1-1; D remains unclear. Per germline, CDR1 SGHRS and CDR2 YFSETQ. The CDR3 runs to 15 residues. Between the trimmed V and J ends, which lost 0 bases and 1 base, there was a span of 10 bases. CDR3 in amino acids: CASSLEPQGNTEAFF. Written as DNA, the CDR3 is TGCGCCAGCAGCTTGGAGCCCCAAGGGAACACTGAAGCTTTCTTT.

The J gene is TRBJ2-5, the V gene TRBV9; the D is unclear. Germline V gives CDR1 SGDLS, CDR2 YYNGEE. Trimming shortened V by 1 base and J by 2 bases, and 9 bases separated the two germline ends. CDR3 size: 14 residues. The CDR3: CASSVNYRQETQYF. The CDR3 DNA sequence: TGTGCCAGCAGCGTAAATTACAGACAAGAGACCCAGTACTTC.

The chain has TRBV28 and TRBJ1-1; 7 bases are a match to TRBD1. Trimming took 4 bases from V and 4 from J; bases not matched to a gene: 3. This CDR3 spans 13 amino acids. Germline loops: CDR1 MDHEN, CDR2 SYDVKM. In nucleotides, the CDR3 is TGTGCCAGCAGTTCCTCAGGGGGCACTGAAGCTTTCTTT. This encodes CASSSSGGTEAFF.

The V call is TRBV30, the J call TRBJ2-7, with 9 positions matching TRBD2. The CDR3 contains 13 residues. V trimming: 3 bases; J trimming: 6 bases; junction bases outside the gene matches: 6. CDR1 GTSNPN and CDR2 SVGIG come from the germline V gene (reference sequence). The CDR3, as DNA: TGTGCCTGGAGGGTTGCGGGAGGGGGCGAGCAGTACTTC. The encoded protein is CAWRVAGGGEQYF.

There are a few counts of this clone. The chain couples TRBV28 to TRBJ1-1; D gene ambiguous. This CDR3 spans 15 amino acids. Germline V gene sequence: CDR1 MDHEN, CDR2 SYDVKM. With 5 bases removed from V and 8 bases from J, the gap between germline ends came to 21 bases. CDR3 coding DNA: TGTGCCAGCAGTGCAGGCGGCTCGCGGGAATCGGAAGCTTTCTTT. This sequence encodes CASSAGGSRESEAFF.

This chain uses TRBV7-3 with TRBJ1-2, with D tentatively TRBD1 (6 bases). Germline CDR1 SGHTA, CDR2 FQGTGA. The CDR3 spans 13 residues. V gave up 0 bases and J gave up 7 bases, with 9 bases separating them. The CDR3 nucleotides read TGTGCCAGCAGCTTAACACAGGGTAGTGGCTACACCTTC. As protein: CASSLTQGSGYTF.

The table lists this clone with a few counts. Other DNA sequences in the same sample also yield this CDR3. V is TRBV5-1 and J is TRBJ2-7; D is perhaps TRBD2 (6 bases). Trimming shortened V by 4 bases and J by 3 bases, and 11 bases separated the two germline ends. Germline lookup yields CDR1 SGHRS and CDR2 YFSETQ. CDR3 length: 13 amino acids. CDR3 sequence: CASSLGSSYEQYF. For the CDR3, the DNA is TGCGCCAGCAGCCTCGGGAGCAGCTACGAGCAGTACTTC.

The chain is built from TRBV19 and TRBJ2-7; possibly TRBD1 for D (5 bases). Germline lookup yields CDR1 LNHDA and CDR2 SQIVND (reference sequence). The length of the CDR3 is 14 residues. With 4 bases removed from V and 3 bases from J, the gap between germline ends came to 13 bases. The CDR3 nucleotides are TGTGCCAGTAGTACAGGGATCTGGGGCTACGAGCAGTACTTC. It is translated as CASSTGIWGYEQYF.

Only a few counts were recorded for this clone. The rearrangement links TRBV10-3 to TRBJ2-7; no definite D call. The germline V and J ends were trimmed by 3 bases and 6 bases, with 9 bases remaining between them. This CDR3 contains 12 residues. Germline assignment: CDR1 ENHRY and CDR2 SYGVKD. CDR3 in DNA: TGTGCCATCAGTGAAGTGTTAGCCGAGCAGTACTTC. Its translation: CAISEVLAEQYF.